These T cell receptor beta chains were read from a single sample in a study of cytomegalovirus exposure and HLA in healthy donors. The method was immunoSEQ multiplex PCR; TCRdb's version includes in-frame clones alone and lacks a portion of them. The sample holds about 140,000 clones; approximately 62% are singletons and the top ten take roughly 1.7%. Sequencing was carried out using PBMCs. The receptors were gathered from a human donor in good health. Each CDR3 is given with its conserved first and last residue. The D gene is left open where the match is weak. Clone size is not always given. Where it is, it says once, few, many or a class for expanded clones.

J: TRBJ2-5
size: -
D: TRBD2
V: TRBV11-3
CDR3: CASSFGLAGGPGETQYF
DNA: TGTGCCAGCAGCTTCGGACTAGCGGGAGGGCCCGGAGAGACCCAGTACTTC

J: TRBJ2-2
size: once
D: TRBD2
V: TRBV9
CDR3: CASSVVAGRPGELFF
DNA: TGTGCCAGCAGCGTAGTAGCGGGGCGCCCCGGGGAGCTGTTTTTT

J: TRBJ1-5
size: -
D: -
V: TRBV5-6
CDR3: CASSLSSTAKGYSNQPQHF
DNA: TGTGCCAGCAGCTTGAGCTCGACAGCAAAGGGATATAGCAATCAGCCCCAGCATTTT

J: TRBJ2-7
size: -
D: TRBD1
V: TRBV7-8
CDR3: CASSSGQGNPYF
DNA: TGTGCCAGCAGCTCCGGACAGGGCAATCCGTACTTC

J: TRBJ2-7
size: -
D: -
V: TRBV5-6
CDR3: CASSLWAGAEQYF
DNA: TGTGCCAGCAGCTTGTGGGCGGGTGCCGAGCAGTACTTC

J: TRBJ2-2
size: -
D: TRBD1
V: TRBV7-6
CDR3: CASSLADRGRIGELFF
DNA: TGTGCCAGCAGCTTAGCGGACAGGGGAAGAATCGGGGAGCTGTTTTTT

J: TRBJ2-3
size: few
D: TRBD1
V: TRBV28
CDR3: CATRDSSTDTQYF
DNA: TGTGCCACCAGGGACAGTAGCACAGATACGCAGTATTTT

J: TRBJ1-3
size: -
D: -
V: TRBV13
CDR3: CASSPSDRPSGNTIYF
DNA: TGTGCCAGCAGCCCTTCAGACAGGCCCTCTGGAAACACCATATATTTT

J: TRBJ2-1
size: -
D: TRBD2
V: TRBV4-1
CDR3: CASSLLADLYNEQFF
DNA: TGCGCCAGCAGCCTACTAGCGGACCTTTACAATGAGCAGTTCTTC

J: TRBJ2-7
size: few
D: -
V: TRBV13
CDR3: CASSLGTGFSYEQYF
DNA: TGTGCCAGCAGCTTAGGCACAGGGTTCTCCTACGAGCAGTACTTC

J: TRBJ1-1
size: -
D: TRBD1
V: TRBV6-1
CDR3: CASSPDRVLTEAFF
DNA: TGTGCCAGCAGTCCGGACAGGGTTTTAACTGAAGCTTTCTTT

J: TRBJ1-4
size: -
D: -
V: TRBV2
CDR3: CASSELSEKLFF
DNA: TGTGCCAGCAGTGAATTGTCGGAAAAACTGTTTTTT

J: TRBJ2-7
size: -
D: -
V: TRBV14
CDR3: CASSGHTNRFEQYF
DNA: TGTGCCAGCAGCGGGCACACAAATCGGTTCGAGCAGTACTTC

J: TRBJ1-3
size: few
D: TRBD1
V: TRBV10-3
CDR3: CAIRPGQNSGNTIYF
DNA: TGTGCCATCAGACCGGGACAGAACTCTGGAAACACCATATATTTT

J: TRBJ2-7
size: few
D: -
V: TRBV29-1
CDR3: CSVVSGPYEQYF
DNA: TGCAGCGTTGTTTCAGGGCCTTACGAGCAGTACTTC

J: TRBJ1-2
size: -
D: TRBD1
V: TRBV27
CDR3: CASSTGQVNGYTF
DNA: TGTGCCAGCAGTACCGGACAGGTCAATGGCTACACCTTC

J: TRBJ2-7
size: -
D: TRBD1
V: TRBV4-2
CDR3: CASSQAGQGWARSYEQYF
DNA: TGTGCCAGCAGCCAAGCGGGACAGGGGTGGGCGAGATCCTACGAGCAGTACTTC

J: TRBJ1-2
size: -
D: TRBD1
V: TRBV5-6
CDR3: CASSRTGAGSNYGYTF
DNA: TGTGCCAGCAGCCGGACAGGGGCGGGTTCCAACTATGGCTACACCTTC

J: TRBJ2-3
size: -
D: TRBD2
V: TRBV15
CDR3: CATSRSTSGMRDTDTQYF
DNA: TGTGCCACCAGCAGGTCGACTAGCGGGATGAGGGACACAGATACGCAGTATTTT

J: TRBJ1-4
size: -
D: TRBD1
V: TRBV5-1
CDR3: CASRKQGAEDEKLFF
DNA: TGCGCCAGCAGAAAACAGGGGGCGGAGGATGAAAAACTGTTTTTT

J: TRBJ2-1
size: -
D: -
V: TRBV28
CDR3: CASSFEGQGGYNEQFF
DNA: TGTGCCAGCAGTTTTGAGGGGCAGGGGGGATACAATGAGCAGTTCTTC

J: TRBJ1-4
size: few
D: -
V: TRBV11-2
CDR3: CASSLVRSNEKLFF
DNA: TGTGCCAGCAGCTTAGTACGGTCCAATGAAAAACTGTTTTTT

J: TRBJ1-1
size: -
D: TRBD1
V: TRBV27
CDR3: CASSSGGSFEAFF
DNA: TGTGCCAGCAGTTCAGGGGGGTCCTTTGAAGCTTTCTTT

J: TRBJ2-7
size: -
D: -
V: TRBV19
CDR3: CASIGRGKDEQYF
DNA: TGTGCCAGTATAGGACGGGGGAAAGACGAGCAGTACTTC

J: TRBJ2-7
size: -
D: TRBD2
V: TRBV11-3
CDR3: CASSSGTSRYEQYF
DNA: TGTGCCAGCAGCTCGGGGACTAGTCGGTACGAGCAGTACTTC

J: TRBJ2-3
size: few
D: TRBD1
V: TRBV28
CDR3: CASSSDRGLNADTQYF
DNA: TGTGCCAGCAGTTCCGACAGGGGTCTTAACGCAGATACGCAGTATTTT

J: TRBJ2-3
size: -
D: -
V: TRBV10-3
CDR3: CAIQGDTDTQYF
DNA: TGTGCCATCCAGGGTGATACAGATACGCAGTATTTT

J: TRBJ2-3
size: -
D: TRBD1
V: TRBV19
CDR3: CASSPTGVDTQYF
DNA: TGTGCCAGTAGTCCAACAGGGGTAGATACGCAGTATTTT

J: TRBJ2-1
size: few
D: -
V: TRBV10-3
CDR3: CAISETSGGRNEQFF
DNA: TGTGCCATCAGTGAGACGTCAGGGGGGCGGAATGAGCAGTTCTTC

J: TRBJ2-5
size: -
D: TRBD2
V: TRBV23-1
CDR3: CASSPAPGGGDQETQYF
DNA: TGCGCCAGCAGCCCAGCCCCCGGTGGGGGGGACCAAGAGACCCAGTACTTC

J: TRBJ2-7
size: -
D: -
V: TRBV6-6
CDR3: CASSSPTGGLPYEQYF
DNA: TGTGCCAGCAGTTCCCCGACGGGCGGGCTTCCCTACGAGCAGTACTTC

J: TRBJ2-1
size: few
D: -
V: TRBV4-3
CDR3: CASSQDRREQFF
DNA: TGCGCCAGCAGCCAAGACAGGCGTGAGCAGTTCTTC

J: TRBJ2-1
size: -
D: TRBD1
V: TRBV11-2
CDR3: CASSSNRGYNEQFF
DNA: TGTGCCAGCAGCTCTAACAGGGGATACAATGAGCAGTTCTTC

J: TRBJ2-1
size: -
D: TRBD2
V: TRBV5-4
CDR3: CASSPSGSGSYNEQFF
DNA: TGTGCCAGCAGCCCGAGCGGGAGCGGCTCCTACAATGAGCAGTTCTTC

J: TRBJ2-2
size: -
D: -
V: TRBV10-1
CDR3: CASSPVNTGELFF
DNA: TGCGCCAGCAGCCCGGTGAACACCGGGGAGCTGTTTTTT

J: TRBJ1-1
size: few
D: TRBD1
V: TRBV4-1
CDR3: CASSQWGPGAPGQEAFF
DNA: TGCGCCAGCAGCCAGTGGGGACCTGGGGCCCCGGGACAGGAAGCTTTCTTT

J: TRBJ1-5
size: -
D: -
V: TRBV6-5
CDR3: CASSPHGRSNQPQHF
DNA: TGTGCCAGCAGCCCTCACGGGAGGAGCAATCAGCCCCAGCATTTT

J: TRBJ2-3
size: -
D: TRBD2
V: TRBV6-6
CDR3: CASSKGLAGVTDTQYF
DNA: TGTGCCAGCAGTAAGGGACTAGCGGGAGTGACAGATACGCAGTATTTT

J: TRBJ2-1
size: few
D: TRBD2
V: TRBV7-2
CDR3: CASSLRAGGQVGDEQFF
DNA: TGTGCCAGCAGCTTAAGAGCGGGAGGGCAGGTTGGGGATGAGCAGTTCTTC

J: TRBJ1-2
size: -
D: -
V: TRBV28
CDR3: CASSLTGFGYTF
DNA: TGTGCCAGCAGTCTCACAGGGTTTGGCTACACCTTC

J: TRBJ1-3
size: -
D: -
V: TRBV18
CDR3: CATRGNSGNTIYF
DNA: TGTGCCACCAGGGGAAACTCTGGAAACACCATATATTTT

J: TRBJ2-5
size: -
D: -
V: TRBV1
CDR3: CTSIPPAGGKETQYF
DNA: TGCACCAGCATCCCACCTGCGGGAGGGAAAGAGACCCAGTACTTC

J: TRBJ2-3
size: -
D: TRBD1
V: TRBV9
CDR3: CASSVGDSEGTDTQYF
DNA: TGTGCCAGCAGCGTTGGGGACAGCGAGGGGACAGATACGCAGTATTTT

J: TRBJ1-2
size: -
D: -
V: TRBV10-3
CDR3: CAISEWEGTHTF
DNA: TGTGCCATCAGTGAGTGGGAGGGGACCCACACCTTC

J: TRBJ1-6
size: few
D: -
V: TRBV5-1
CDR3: CASSLGRANNSPLHF
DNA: TGCGCCAGCAGCCTTGGCCGAGCGAATAATTCACCCCTCCACTTT

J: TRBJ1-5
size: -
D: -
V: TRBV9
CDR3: CASSPERGYSNQPQHF
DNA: TGTGCCAGCAGCCCAGAAAGAGGGTATAGCAATCAGCCCCAGCATTTT